The present entry profiles one T cell receptor beta chain with its context. Its matching antigen is unknown. The germline gene is not matched at one end of the junction; a read error may be the cause. At least 6 micrograms of total RNA were extracted per sample. The data belong to a study of blood T cells in healthy people across ages. Overall study results and limits: Older individuals had lower TCR beta diversity per million T cells (the decline was roughly linear).

In germline, CDR1 is DFQATT, CDR2 SNEGSKA (reference sequence). The length of the CDR3 is 14 residues. Alongside a J-beta primer mix, a sample-barcoded 5' primer served in a second PCR lasting about 7 to 12 cycles. Using its own MiXCR run on the 5' RACE reads, TCRdb lists one record per CDR3 protein. The sample carries approximately 1.5 million distinct CDR3 sequences, approximately 42% recorded once. The source is a woman aged 18-29 years in good health. The V call is TRBV20-1, the J call TRBJ1-2; the match to TRBD1 covers 10 bases. Sequencing input: blood. The CDR3 sequence: CGAIPGTGVYGYTF. The CDR3 DNA reads as TGCGGTGCGATCCCCGGGACAGGGGTCTATGGCTACACCTTC.